These 10 T cell receptor beta chains were sequenced from one sample in a study of T-cell reconstitution after alpha-beta-depleted transplantation in children. Unique molecular identifiers were built into the TCRbeta library. Each CDR3 protein gets one entry after TCRdb re-called the PCR reads with MiXCR. The sample contains under 450,000 distinct CDR3 sequences, 13% of which appear only once. The source material was PBMCs, sampled from the stem cell graft. The source is a human donor who donated a stem cell graft to a child with Fanconi anemia.

The genes are TRBV7-9 and TRBJ2-3, with D hard to call. Trimming took 5 bases from V and 6 from J, leaving 18 bases between them. The CDR3 length is 15 residues. Germline CDR1 SEHNR, CDR2 FQNEAQ (reference sequence). This CDR3 reads CASSTRGRPQDTQYF. The CDR3 coding sequence is TGTGCCAGCAGCACCCGAGGACGGCCGCAGGATACGCAGTATTTT.

In this sample, this clonotype turned up many times. The genes are TRBV20-1 and TRBJ2-2, with 8 bases aligning to TRBD2. With 2 bases clipped from V and 5 bases from J, the junction kept 10 bases outside the gene matches. CDR3 size: 16 residues. Germline CDR1 is DFQATT and CDR2 is SNEGSKA (reference sequence). The CDR3 loop is CSARLASGGSTGELFF. CDR3 DNA: TGCAGTGCTAGATTGGCTTCGGGGGGGAGTACCGGGGAGCTGTTTTTT.

The chain couples TRBV18 to TRBJ2-7; D is undetermined. Germline CDR1 and CDR2: KGHSH and LQKENI. This CDR3 has 15 amino acids. V gave up 1 base and J gave up 2 bases, with 12 bases separating them. DNA of the CDR3: TGTGCCAGCTCACCACGCAGTCCTCGAACCTACGAGCAGTACTTC. Translating it yields CASSPRSPRTYEQYF. Full variable domain (rest looked up from reference TRBV18 and TRBJ2-7): NAGVMQNPRHLVRRRGQEARLRCSPMKGHSHVYWYRQLPEEGLKFMVYLQKENIIDESGMPKERFSAEFPKEGPSILRIQQVVRGDSAAYFCASSPRSPRTYEQYFGPGTRLTVT.

The chain employs TRBV6-2 or TRBV6-3 and TRBJ2-7; perhaps TRBD2 as D (6 bases). The germline V and J ends were trimmed by 2 bases and 6 bases, with 8 bases remaining between them. Germline V gene lookup returns CDR1 MNHEY and CDR2 SVGEGT. CDR3 length: 12 residues. CDR3 bases: TGTGCCAGCAGTTACGTGGGGGGCGAGCAGTACGTC. Translating gives CASSYVGGEQYV.

This clonotype was observed a few times. V gene TRBV29-1 combines with J gene TRBJ1-1; possible D gene TRBD1, 6 bases. The CDR3 sequence is 14 residues long. Looked up from germline, CDR1 is SQVTM and CDR2 is ANQGSEA. Trimming removed 4 bases at V and 0 bases at J, with 12 bases between. The CDR3 sequence is CSVVPGQLNTEAFF. CDR3 coding DNA: TGCAGCGTTGTTCCGGGACAATTGAACACTGAAGCTTTCTTT. The full variable domain, its missing parts supplied by reference TRBV29-1 and TRBJ1-1, is SAVISQKPSRDICQRGTSLTIQCQVDSQVTMMFWYRQQPGQSLTLIATANQGSEATYESGFVIDKFPISRPNLTFSTLTVSNMSPEDSSIYLCSVVPGQLNTEAFFGQGTRLTVV.

This clonotype has at least ten counts. This sequence joins TRBV12-3 or TRBV12-4 and TRBJ2-3, with TRBD1 identical over 9 bases. Trimming removed 8 bases from V and 4 bases from J; junction bases left unmatched: 10. The CDR3 is 15 amino acids. The CDR3 loop is CASRTGTGSADTQYF. For the CDR3, the DNA is TGTGCCAGCCGAACCGGGACAGGGTCCGCAGATACGCAGTATTTT.

This clonotype was recorded once. This chain joins TRBV4-3 and TRBJ2-3; D is unclear. Between the trimmed V and J ends, which lost 0 bases and 4 bases, there was a span of 17 bases. Germline CDR1 is LGHNA and CDR2 is YSLEER. CDR3 length equals 17 residues. CDR3 coding DNA: TGCGCCAGCAGCCAAGAGTACCGTTTAACCGGTGCAGATACGCAGTATTTT. This codes for CASSQEYRLTGADTQYF.

V gene TRBV5-6 combines with J gene TRBJ2-1, with D unclear. Germline V CDR1 and CDR2: SGHDT, YYEEEE. The CDR3 loop spans 12 amino acids. V shed 1 base and J shed 9 bases, with 8 bases lying between them. The CDR3 DNA follows: TGTGCCAGCAGCTTGAACTCACCTGAGCAGTTCTTC. Protein sequence: CASSLNSPEQFF.

V usage is TRBV5-6 and J usage is TRBJ2-6; TRBD1 or TRBD2 may be the D gene (5 bases each). The germline V gene encodes CDR1 SGHDT and CDR2 YYEEEE. The CDR3 totals 17 residues. Trimming removed 2 bases from V and 0 bases from J, with 12 bases in between. The CDR3 nucleotides read TGTGCCAGCAGCTTAAACGGGGCCAGCTCTGGGGCCAACGTCCTGACTTTC. It yields the protein CASSLNGASSGANVLTF.

This clonotype was seen only a few times. The chain couples TRBV6-1 to TRBJ2-7, with TRBD1 identical over 9 bases. The CDR3 is made up of 14 amino acids. Germline trimming cut 6 bases from V and 2 bases from J; bases unmatched to any gene: 5. The germline V gene has CDR1 MNHNS and CDR2 SASEGT. The CDR3 region has the DNA TGTGCCAGCAGACGGACAGGGGCGACCTACGAGCAGTACGTC. This translates into CASRRTGATYEQYV.